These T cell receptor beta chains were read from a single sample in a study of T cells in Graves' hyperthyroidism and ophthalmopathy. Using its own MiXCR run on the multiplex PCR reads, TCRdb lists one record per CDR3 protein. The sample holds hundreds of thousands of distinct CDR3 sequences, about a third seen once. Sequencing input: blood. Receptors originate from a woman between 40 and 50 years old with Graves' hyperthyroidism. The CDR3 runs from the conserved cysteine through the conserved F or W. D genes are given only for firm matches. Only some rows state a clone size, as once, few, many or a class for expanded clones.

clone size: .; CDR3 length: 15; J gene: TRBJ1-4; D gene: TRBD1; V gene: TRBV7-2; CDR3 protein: CASSLTGAMNEKLFF; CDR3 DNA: TGTGCCAGCAGTCTCACAGGGGCCATGAATGAAAAACTGTTTTTT
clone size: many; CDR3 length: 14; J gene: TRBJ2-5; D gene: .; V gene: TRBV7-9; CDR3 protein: CASSPGRDRETQYF; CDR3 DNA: TGTGCCAGCAGCCCTGGTAGGGATCGCGAGACCCAGTACTTC
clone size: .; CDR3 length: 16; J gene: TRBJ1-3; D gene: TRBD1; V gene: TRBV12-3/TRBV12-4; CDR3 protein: CASSPLDRGLGNTIYF; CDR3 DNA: TGTGCCAGCAGCCCCCTGGACAGGGGGCTTGGAAACACCATATATTTT
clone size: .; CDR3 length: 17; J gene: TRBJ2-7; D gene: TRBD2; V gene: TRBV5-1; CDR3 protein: CASSPGTSGRGVHEQYF; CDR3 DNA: TGCGCCAGCAGCCCCGGGACTAGCGGCCGGGGCGTTCACGAGCAGTACTTC
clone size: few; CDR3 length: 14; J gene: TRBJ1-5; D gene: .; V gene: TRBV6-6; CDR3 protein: CASSPGGTNQPQHF; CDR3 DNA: TGTGCCAGCAGCCCCGGCGGCACCAATCAGCCCCAGCATTTT
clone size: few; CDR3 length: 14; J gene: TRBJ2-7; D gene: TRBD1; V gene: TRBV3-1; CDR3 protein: CASSQGYRDSEQYF; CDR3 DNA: TGTGCCAGCAGCCAGGGATACCGGGACAGCGAGCAGTACTTC
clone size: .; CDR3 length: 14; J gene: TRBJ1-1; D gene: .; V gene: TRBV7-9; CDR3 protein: CASSRGSPATEAFF; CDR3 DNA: TGTGCCAGCAGCCGTGGATCCCCGGCCACTGAAGCTTTCTTT
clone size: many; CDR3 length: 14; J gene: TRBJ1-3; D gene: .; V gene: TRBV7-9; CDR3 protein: CASSHRYSGNTIYF; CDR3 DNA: TGTGCCAGCAGCCACAGGTACTCTGGAAACACCATATATTTT
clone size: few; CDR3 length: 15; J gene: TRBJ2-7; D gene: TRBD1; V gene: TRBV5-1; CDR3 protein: CASSRGRDRGLEQYF; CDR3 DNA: TGCGCCAGCAGCAGAGGCCGGGACAGGGGCCTCGAGCAGTACTTC
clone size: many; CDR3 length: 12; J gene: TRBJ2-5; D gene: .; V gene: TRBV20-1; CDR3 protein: CSASITGETQYF; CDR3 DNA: TGCAGTGCTAGCATCACAGGGGAGACCCAGTACTTC
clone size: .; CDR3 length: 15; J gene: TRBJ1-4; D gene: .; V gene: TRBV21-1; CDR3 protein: CASSTTGATNEKLFF; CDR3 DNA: TGTGCCAGCAGCACCACGGGAGCAACTAATGAAAAACTGTTTTTT
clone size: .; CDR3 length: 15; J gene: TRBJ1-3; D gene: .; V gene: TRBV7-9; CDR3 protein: CASSFSGGSGNTIYF; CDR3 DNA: TGTGCCAGCAGCTTCTCGGGGGGGAGCGGTAACACCATATATTTT
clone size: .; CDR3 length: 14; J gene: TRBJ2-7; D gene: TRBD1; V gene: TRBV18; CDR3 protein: CASSPSGQPYEQYF; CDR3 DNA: TGTGCCAGCTCACCATCGGGACAGCCTTACGAGCAGTACTTC
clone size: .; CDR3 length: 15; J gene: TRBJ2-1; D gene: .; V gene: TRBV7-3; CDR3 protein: CASSFVGGGSNEQFF; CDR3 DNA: TGTGCCAGCAGCTTCGTGGGAGGGGGGAGTAATGAGCAGTTCTTC
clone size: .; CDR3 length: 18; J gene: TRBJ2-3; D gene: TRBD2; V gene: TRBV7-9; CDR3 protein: CASSPKPGLARSEDTQYF; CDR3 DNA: TGTGCCAGCAGCCCCAAACCGGGACTAGCGAGGTCGGAGGATACGCAGTATTTT
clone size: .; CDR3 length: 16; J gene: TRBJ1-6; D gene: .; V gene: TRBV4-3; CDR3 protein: CASSQDLQAAYSPLHF; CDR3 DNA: TGCGCCAGCAGCCAAGATCTACAGGCGGCTTATTCACCCCTCCACTTT
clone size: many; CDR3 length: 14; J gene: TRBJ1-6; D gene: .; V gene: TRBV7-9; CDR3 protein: CASSATDGVSPLHF; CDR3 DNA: TGTGCCAGCAGCGCGACCGACGGGGTTTCACCCCTCCACTTT
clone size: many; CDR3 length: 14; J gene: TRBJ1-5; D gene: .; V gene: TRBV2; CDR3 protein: CASRVDSRGQPQHF; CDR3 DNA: TGTGCCAGCAGAGTCGACAGCCGAGGTCAGCCCCAGCATTTT
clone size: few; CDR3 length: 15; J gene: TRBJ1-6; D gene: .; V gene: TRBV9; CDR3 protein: CASSVDSAWNSPLHF; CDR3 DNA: TGTGCCAGCAGCGTAGACTCCGCGTGGAATTCACCCCTCCACTTT
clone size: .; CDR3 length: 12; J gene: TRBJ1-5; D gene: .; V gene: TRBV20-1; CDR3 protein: CSARVRGEPQHF; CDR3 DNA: TGCAGTGCTAGAGTTCGAGGGGAACCCCAGCATTTT
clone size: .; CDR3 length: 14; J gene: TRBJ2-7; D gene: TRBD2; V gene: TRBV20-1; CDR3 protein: CSASRGAGVDGQYF; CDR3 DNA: TGCAGTGCTTCTCGGGGAGCGGGGGTCGACGGGCAGTACTTC
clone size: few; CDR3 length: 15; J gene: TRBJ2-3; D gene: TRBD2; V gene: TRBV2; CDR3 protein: CASSFLAGGTDTQYF; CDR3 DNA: TGTGCCAGCAGTTTCCTAGCGGGAGGCACAGATACGCAGTATTTT
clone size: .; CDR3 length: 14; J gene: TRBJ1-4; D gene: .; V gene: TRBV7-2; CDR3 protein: CASSLGQEGEKLFF; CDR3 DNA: TGTGCCAGCAGCTTAGGGCAGGAGGGTGAAAAACTGTTTTTT
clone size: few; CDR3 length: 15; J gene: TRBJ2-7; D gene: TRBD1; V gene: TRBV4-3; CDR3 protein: CASSQPGQGALEQYF; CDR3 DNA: TGCGCCAGCAGCCAACCGGGACAGGGCGCTCTGGAGCAGTACTTC
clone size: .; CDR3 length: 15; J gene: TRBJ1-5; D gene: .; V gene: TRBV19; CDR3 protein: CASRTQGGWNQPQHF; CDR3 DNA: TGTGCCAGTAGGACACAGGGAGGGTGGAATCAGCCCCAGCATTTT
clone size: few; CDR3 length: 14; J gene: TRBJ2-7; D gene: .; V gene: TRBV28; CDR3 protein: CASHTTGSSYEQYF; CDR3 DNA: TGTGCCAGCCACACCACCGGGTCCTCCTACGAGCAGTACTTC
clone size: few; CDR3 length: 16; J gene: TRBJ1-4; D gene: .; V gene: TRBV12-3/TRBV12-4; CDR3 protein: CASSLLPSGIQEKLFF; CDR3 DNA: TGTGCCAGCAGTTTACTCCCCTCAGGGATCCAGGAAAAACTGTTTTTT
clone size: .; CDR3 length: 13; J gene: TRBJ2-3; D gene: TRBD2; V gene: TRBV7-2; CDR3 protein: CASSLSSGDTQYF; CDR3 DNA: TGTGCCAGCAGCTTAAGTAGCGGGGATACGCAGTATTTT
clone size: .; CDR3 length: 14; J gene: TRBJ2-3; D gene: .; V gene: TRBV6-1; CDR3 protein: CASSPIAGTDTQYF; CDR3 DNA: TGTGCCAGCAGTCCTATAGCGGGCACAGATACGCAGTATTTT
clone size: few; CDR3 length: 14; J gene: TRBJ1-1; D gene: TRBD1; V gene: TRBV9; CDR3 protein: CASSQELQGRGAFF; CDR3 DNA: TGTGCCAGCAGCCAAGAGTTACAGGGGAGGGGAGCTTTCTTT
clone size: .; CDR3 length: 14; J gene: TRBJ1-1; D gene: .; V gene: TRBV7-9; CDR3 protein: CASSRPGHDLGAFF; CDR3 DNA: TGTGCCAGCAGCCGGCCGGGACACGACCTTGGAGCTTTCTTT
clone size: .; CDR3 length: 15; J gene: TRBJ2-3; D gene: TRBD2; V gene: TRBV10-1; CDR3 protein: CASSEVLSRAGTQYF; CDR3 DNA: TGCGCCAGCAGTGAGGTACTATCCCGAGCGGGGACGCAGTATTTT
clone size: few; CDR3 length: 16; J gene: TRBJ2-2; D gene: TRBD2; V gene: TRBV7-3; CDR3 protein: CASSLLGTSGDGELFF; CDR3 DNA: TGTGCCAGCAGCTTATTGGGGACTAGCGGGGACGGGGAGCTGTTTTTT
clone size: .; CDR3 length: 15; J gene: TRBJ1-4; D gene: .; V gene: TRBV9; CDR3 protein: CASSPLFGSNEKLFF; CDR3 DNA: TGTGCCAGCAGCCCCCTGTTCGGGTCTAATGAAAAACTGTTTTTT
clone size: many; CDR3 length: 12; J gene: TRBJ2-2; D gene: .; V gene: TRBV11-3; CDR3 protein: CASSLARGGLFF; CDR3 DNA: TGTGCCAGCAGCTTAGCCAGGGGCGGGCTGTTTTTT
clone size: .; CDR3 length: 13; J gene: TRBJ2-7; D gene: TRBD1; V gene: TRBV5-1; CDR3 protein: CASSLGQGLEQYF; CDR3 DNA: TGCGCCAGCAGCCTCGGACAGGGCCTTGAGCAGTACTTC
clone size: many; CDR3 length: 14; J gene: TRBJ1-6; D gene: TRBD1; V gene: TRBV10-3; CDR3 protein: CAISDRGGNSPLHF; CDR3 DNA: TGTGCCATCAGCGACAGGGGAGGAAATTCACCCCTCCACTTT
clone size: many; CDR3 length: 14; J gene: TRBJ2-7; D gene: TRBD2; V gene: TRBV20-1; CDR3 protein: CSAYPLAGEYEQYF; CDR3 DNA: TGCAGTGCTTACCCGTTAGCGGGAGAGTACGAGCAGTACTTC
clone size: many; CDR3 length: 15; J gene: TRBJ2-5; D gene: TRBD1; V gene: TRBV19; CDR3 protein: CASSIGGTDQETQYF; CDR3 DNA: TGTGCCAGTAGTATAGGAGGGACAGATCAAGAGACCCAGTACTTC
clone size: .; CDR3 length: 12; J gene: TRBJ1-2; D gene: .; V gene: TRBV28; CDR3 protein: CASREIWSGYTF; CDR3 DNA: TGTGCCAGCAGGGAGATATGGAGTGGCTACACCTTC
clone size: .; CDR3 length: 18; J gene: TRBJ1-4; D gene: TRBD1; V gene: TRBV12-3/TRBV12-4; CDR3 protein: CASSFLRDSQLGEEKLFF; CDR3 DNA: TGTGCCAGCAGTTTCCTCCGGGACAGTCAACTGGGCGAAGAAAAACTGTTTTTT
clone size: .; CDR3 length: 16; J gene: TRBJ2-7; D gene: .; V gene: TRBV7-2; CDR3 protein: CASSLAVGQSSYEQYF; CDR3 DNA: TGTGCCAGCAGCTTGGCCGTAGGACAGAGTTCGTACGAGCAGTACTTC
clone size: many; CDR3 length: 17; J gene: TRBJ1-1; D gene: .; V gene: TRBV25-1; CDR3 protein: CASTPGGGASMNTEAFF; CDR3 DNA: TGTGCCAGCACCCCGGGGGGAGGTGCGAGCATGAACACTGAAGCTTTCTTT
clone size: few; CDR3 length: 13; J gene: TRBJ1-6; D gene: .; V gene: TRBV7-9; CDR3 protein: CASSLGGESPLHF; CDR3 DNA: TGTGCCAGCAGCTTGGGGGGCGAGTCACCCCTCCACTTT
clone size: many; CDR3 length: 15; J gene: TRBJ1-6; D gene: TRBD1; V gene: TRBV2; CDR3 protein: CASTAGQPSNSPLHF; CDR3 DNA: TGTGCCAGCACGGCGGGACAGCCGTCAAATTCACCCCTCCACTTT
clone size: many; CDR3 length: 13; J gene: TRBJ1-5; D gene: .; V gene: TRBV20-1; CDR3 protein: CSAIPVGDQPQHF; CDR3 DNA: TGCAGTGCTATTCCGGTGGGCGATCAGCCCCAGCATTTT
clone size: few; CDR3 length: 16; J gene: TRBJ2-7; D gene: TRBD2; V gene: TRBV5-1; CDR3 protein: CASSVQTSGSSYEQYF; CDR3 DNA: TGCGCCAGCAGCGTGCAGACTAGCGGGAGTTCCTACGAGCAGTACTTC
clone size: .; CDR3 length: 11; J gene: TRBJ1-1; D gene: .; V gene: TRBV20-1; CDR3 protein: CSASAGGKAFF; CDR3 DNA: TGCAGTGCTAGCGCGGGGGGCAAAGCTTTCTTT
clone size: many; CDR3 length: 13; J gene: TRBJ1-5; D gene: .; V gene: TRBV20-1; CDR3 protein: CSASDGGLQPQHF; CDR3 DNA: TGCAGTGCCTCGGACGGAGGCCTTCAGCCCCAGCATTTT
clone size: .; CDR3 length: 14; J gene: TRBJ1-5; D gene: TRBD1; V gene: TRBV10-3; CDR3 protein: CAISGGQGDQPQHF; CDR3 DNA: TGTGCCATCAGTGGCGGACAGGGGGATCAGCCCCAGCATTTT
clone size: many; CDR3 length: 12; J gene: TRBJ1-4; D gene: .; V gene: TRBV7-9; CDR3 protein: CASSYSVVELFF; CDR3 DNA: TGTGCCAGCAGCTACAGTGTAGTTGAACTGTTTTTT
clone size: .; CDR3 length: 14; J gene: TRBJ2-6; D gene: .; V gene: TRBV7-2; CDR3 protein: CASSLGVGGNVLTF; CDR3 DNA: TGTGCCAGCAGCTTAGGGGTTGGGGGCAACGTCCTGACTTTC
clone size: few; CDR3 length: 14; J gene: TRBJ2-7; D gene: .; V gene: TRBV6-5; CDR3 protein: CASSEFLVSDEQYF; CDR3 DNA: TGTGCCAGCAGTGAGTTCCTAGTTTCAGACGAGCAGTACTTC
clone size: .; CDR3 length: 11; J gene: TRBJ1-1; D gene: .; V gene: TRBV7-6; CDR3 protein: CASSLAGPAFF; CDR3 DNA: TGTGCCAGCAGCTTAGCGGGACCCGCTTTCTTT
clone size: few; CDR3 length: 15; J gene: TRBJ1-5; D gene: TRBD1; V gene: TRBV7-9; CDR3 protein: CASSRGTAPSQPQHF; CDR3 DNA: TGTGCCAGCAGCCGGGGGACAGCCCCTAGTCAGCCCCAGCATTTT